Detailed here is one TCR beta chain. The V end was cut by 5 bases, the J end by 0 bases, with 17 bases between. In germline, CDR1 is SEHNR, CDR2 FQNEAQ (reference sequence). The length of the CDR3 is 17 residues. Each CDR3 protein is one row after TCRdb ran MiXCR on the RT-PCR reads. The repertoire includes about 680,000 distinct CDR3 sequences, approximately 15% of them detected once, and 3.6% sits in the top ten. This clonotype was sampled from a female donor in good health, serving as a healthy control. V and J are TRBV7-9 and TRBJ1-5; D is perhaps TRBD1 (6 bases). The specimen was memory CD4+ T cells from blood. CDR3 bases: TGTGCCAGCAGCCGTGGGACAAGAACAAATAGCAATCAGCCCCAGCATTTT. Protein: CASSRGTRTNSNQPQHF.